This note documents a single T cell receptor (beta chain) sequence. As yet, its antigen is unknown. The source of the sample is a study of Ad26.COV2.S vaccination and SARS-CoV-2 variants. Treatment denoted: over 15 received Ad26.COV2.S at low or high dose, single or two shots; roughly five received placebo; per-sample allocation not given. Following the first vaccine or placebo injection, samples were taken on day 63. TCRdb's copy holds only in-frame clones and misses some; the assay was immunoSEQ multiplex PCR. The table shows 350,000 to 400,000 clones, with about 85% occurring only once. Overall study results and limits: Overall T cell responses may have been underestimated by the analyses of TCR breadth and depth.

Sample: peripheral blood, taken in a trial of Ad26.COV2.S vaccine versus placebo. This sequence was found in a person between 18 and 60 years old who received the Ad26.COV2.S COVID-19 vaccine or a placebo.

The CDR3 DNA follows: TGCGCCAGCAGTGAAGACAGACGAAACACTGAAGCTTTCTTT. Its translation is CASSEDRRNTEAFF. The rearrangement uses TRBV10-1 and TRBJ1-1; D perhaps matches TRBD1 (5 bases). This CDR3 has 14 amino acids. The V end was cut by 3 bases, the J end by 2 bases, with 10 bases between. The germline V gene encodes CDR1 WNHNN and CDR2 SYGVQD (reference sequence).